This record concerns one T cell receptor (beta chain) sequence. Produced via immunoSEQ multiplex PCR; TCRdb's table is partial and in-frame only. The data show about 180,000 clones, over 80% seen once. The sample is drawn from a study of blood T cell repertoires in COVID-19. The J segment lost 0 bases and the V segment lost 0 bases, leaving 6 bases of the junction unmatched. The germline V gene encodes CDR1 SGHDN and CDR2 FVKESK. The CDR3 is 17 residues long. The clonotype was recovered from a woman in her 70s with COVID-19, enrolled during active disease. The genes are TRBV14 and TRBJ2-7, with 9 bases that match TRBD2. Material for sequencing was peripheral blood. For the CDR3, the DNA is TGTGCCAGCAGCCAAGAAATTGGCGGGAGGGCCTCCTACGAGCAGTACTTC. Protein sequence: CASSQEIGGRASYEQYF.